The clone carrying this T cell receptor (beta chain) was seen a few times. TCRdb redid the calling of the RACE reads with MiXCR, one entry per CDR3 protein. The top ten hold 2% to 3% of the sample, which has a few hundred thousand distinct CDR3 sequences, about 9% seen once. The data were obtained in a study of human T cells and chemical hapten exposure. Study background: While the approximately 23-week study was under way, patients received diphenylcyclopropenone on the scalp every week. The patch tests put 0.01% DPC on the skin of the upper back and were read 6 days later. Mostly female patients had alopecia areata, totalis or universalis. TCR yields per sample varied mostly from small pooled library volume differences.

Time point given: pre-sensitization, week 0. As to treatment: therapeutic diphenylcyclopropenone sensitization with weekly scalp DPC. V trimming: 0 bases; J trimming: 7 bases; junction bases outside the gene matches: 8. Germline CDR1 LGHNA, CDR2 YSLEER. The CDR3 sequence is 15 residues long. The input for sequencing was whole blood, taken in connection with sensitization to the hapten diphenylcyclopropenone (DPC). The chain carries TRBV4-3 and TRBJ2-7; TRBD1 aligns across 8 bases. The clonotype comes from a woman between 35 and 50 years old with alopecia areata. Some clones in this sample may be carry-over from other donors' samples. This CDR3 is CASSQEPGQAAEQYF. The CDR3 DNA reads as TGCGCCAGCAGCCAAGAACCGGGACAGGCGGCGGAGCAGTACTTC.